The subject of this entry is one TCR beta chain. Its antigen is not yet known. No base quality values were provided; no much bigger clone lies one nucleotide off. This sample was taken from a study of blood T cell repertoires in COVID-19 (dated by TCRdb to 2019 to 2021). Background on the whole study: The collaborator samples originated in the United States, Italy and Spain and spanned the acute and convalescent phases of COVID-19. The prospective study material was composed of cDNA or gDNA derived from T cells, B-cell-depleted T cells, or PBMCs. Deeply sampled blood TCRbeta repertoires from subjects exposed to, actively infected with, or recovered from COVID-19 were included in the dataset. The repertoires were released in a freely available public database meant as a resource for research on the immune response to SARS-CoV-2. The samples were drawn from two sources: the first 160 participants of the ongoing ImmuneRACE study, and fewer than 1,500 subjects contributed by 6 global collaborators. Sample metadata almost always included a de-identified subject ID, COVID-19 status, age in years and sex. Where available, HLA class I and class II types were obtained from metadata supplied by the sample provider rather than from assay-based typing. General study outcomes and caveats: The quantity of clinical and demographic metadata differed by source and by participant and was supplied without curation.

TCRbeta CDR3 regions were amplified from genomic DNA using the immunoSEQ Assay, a bias-controlled multiplex PCR. The authors' pipeline ran thus. The number of nucleated cells in each sample was estimated by amplification of reference gene primers within the assay. To quantify the absolute abundance of each unique TCRbeta CDR3 rearrangement, sequence reads were collapsed and filtered. For each sample, productive Simpson clonality was calculated as the square root of Simpson's diversity index across productive rearrangements. This immuneACCESS table, as held by TCRdb, lists in-frame sequences with V and J called but not all clones. Of the missing ones, under half trace to an unresolved V gene in checked studies; the others have no known cause. The V and J calls and clone size come from that table; D and trimming were worked out from the DNA. Across this sample there are approximately 260,000 clones, with roughly 84% seen only once. The ten largest account for about 3% of the sample.

Reading from cysteine to phenylalanine, the CDR3 counts 15 amino acids. The retained sequence is limited to the CDR3, 45 bases, with the frame set at the first base. The germline V gene sets CDR1 to SGHRS and CDR2 to YFSETQ. The V and J ends are trimmed by 4 bases and 1 base, leaving 14 bases between them. In the prospective study, participants were roughly 18 to 100 years old, resided in 20 to 30 geographic areas of the United States, and were enrolled through a virtual design. In the prospective study, participants were assigned to cohorts based on the clinical history participants reported in a screening survey and a study questionnaire. Recovered participants in ImmuneRACE Cohort 3 were defined as having two consecutive negative NP/OP PCR tests, clearance from a healthcare professional, or resolution of symptoms. Mobile phlebotomists in the prospective study collected whole blood, serum and a nasopharyngeal or oropharyngeal swab from every participant. Over a roughly 2-month period, participants in the prospective study had the option of providing additional blood draws and questionnaires. Blood samples from the prospective study were shipped frozen or at room temperature prior to DNA extraction.

Sequenced material: PBMCs or T cells enriched from blood (not recorded which). The TCR sequence derives from a man aged 45 to 65 who had recovered from COVID-19. Recombination joined TRBV5-1 with TRBJ1-1; the D gene is unclear. CDR3 region: CASSLWTTENTEAFF. Here is the DNA: TGCGCCAGCAGCCTCTGGACTACTGAGAACACTGAAGCTTTCTTT.